This entry lists 6 T cell receptor beta chains sequenced from one sample in a study of graft-versus-host responses after intestinal transplantation. The repertoire was sequenced with immunoSEQ multiplex PCR; TCRdb's copy has only in-frame clones and lacks some. The top ten hold around 0.17% of the sample, which has 96,000 or so clones, approximately 90% seen once. The antigens these receptors bind are not known. The specimen comprised unstimulated CD4+ T cells sorted from spleen or lymph node cells, sampled before intestinal transplant. These receptors were taken from a human donor who received an intestinal transplant.

This chain links TRBV7-2 with TRBJ2-2; 7 positions match TRBD1. V was clipped by 2 bases and J by 2 bases; unmatched bases: 8. CDR1 is SGHTA, CDR2 FQGNSA, per germline. The CDR3 spans 17 residues. The CDR3 nucleotides read TGTGCCAGCAGCTTATGGAACGACAGGGTTAACACCGGGGAGCTGTTTTTT. Translating gives CASSLWNDRVNTGELFF.

V and J are TRBV5-6 and TRBJ1-3; D is possibly TRBD1 (5 bases). CDR1 is SGHDT, CDR2 YYEEEE, per germline. The CDR3 covers 14 residues. V was trimmed by 0 bases and J by 1 base, leaving 5 bases between them. CDR3 nucleotides: TGTGCCAGCAGCTTGGCAGGGTCTGGAAACACCATATATTTT. Translating gives CASSLAGSGNTIYF.

This sequence joins TRBV5-4 and TRBJ2-1, with 12 bases aligning to TRBD2. Germline CDR1 SGHNT, CDR2 YYREEE (reference sequence). This CDR3 has 16 amino acids. With 4 bases clipped from V and 1 base from J, the junction kept 3 bases outside the gene matches. The chain's CDR3 is CASSLTSGSSYNEQFF. The CDR3 DNA sequence: TGTGCCAGCAGCCTGACTAGCGGGAGTTCCTACAATGAGCAGTTCTTC.

The chain recombines TRBV7-7 with TRBJ1-6; D not certain. The germline V and J ends were trimmed by 5 bases and 3 bases, with 23 bases remaining between them. The CDR3 covers 19 residues. Germline V CDR1 and CDR2: SSHAT, FNYEAQ (reference sequence). The CDR3 DNA reads as TGTGCCAGCAGCGTAGATCATGAATCGCAGAGGCACTATAATTCACCCCTCCACTTT. Amino acids: CASSVDHESQRHYNSPLHF. The complete variable domain, with remaining parts taken from reference TRBV7-7 and TRBJ1-6, reads GAGVSQSPRYKVTKRGQDVTLRCDPISSHATLYWYQQALGQGPEFLTYFNYEAQPDKSGLPSDRFSAERPEGSISTLTIQRTEQRDSAMYRCASSVDHESQRHYNSPLHFGNGTRLTVT.

This chain joins TRBV19 and TRBJ1-4, with 8 positions matching TRBD1. Per germline, CDR1 LNHDA and CDR2 SQIVND (reference sequence). The CDR3 spans 15 residues. Losses at the gene ends were 5 bases for V and 5 bases for J; bases not matched to a gene: 7. The CDR3 spells CASSGTGTGNEKLFF. In DNA form, the CDR3 reads TGTGCCAGTAGTGGGACCGGGACAGGCAATGAAAAACTGTTTTTT. Full variable domain (remainder filled in from reference TRBV19 and TRBJ1-4): DGGITQSPKYLFRKEGQNVTLSCEQNLNHDAMYWYRQDPGQGLRLIYYSQIVNDFQKGDIAEGYSVSREKKESFPLTVTSAQKNPTAFYLCASSGTGTGNEKLFFGSGTQLSVL.

This chain links TRBV7-9 with TRBJ2-6, with 10 bases that match TRBD1. Germline V lookup: CDR1 SEHNR, CDR2 FQNEAQ (reference sequence). The J segment lost 0 bases and the V segment lost 4 bases, leaving 6 bases of the junction unmatched. The length of the CDR3 is 18 residues. The CDR3 DNA reads TGTGCCAGCAGCTCGACCCGGGACAGGGGCTCTGGGGCCAACGTCCTGACTTTC. It translates to CASSSTRDRGSGANVLTF.